A selection of T cell receptor beta chains follows, all from one sample in a study of early T cells in non-severe SARS-CoV-2 infection. TCRdb processed the 5' RACE reads anew with MiXCR; each CDR3 protein has one entry. The sample has about 100,000 distinct CDR3 sequences, under 15% seen once. The sequenced sample consisted of whole blood. The receptors here all came from an adult who was a healthcare worker with PCR-confirmed SARS-CoV-2 infection or an uninfected control (not recorded which). Each CDR3 is given with its conserved first and last residue. Fields, in order: J gene, CDR3 length, D gene, V gene, clone size, CDR3 DNA, CDR3 protein. A D gene is named only where the DNA matches it firmly. Clone size, where shown, is once, few, many, or a class for clones that have expanded.

TRBJ2-7	16	NA	TRBV6-5	NA	TGTGCCAGCAGTCCCTTGATGGGGTTCAACTCCTACGAGCAGTACTTC	CASSPLMGFNSYEQYF
TRBJ2-7	16	TRBD1	TRBV6-2/TRBV6-3	many	TGTGCCAGCAGCCAACCCCCCAGGGGGTACCTCGGCGAGCAGTACTTC	CASSQPPRGYLGEQYF
TRBJ2-7	16	TRBD1	TRBV3-1	few	TGTGCCAGCAGCCAAACACTACCGGGACAGAACTACGAGCAGTACTTC	CASSQTLPGQNYEQYF
TRBJ2-3	14	NA	TRBV12-3/TRBV12-4	NA	TGTGCCAGCAGTGACGACAGGCCCACAGATACGCAGTATTTT	CASSDDRPTDTQYF
TRBJ2-3	12	NA	TRBV29-1	few	TGCAGCGTTGATTCTGGCACAGATACGCAGTATTTT	CSVDSGTDTQYF
TRBJ1-1	13	NA	TRBV7-9	many	TGTGCCAGCAGCTTACAGGAGCCCACTGAAGCTTTCTTT	CASSLQEPTEAFF
TRBJ2-2	11	NA	TRBV28	NA	TGTGCCAGCAGTCATCGGGGGGAGCTGTTTTTT	CASSHRGELFF
TRBJ2-5	11	NA	TRBV29-1	few	TGCAGCGTTTATAACGGAAAGACCCAGTACTTC	CSVYNGKTQYF
TRBJ2-7	15	NA	TRBV6-2/TRBV6-3	many	TGTGCCAGCAGTTATGAGGGGTTTGGACCCTACGAGCAGTACTTC	CASSYEGFGPYEQYF
TRBJ1-1	14	NA	TRBV28	many	TGTGCCAGCAGTTTAGTCCGACTGAACACTGAAGCTTTCTTT	CASSLVRLNTEAFF
TRBJ2-1	15	NA	TRBV10-3	NA	TGTGCCATCAGTAAATCCGAGGGGGCCTACAATGAGCAGTTCTTC	CAISKSEGAYNEQFF
TRBJ2-3	16	TRBD2	TRBV15	NA	TGTGCCACCAGCAGCGCACGGGCTAGCGGGGGAGATACGCAGTATTTT	CATSSARASGGDTQYF
TRBJ2-1	14	NA	TRBV5-1	many	TGCGCCAGCAGCTTCGGGGGGCAGGGGGTCCCCCAGTTCTTC	CASSFGGQGVPQFF
TRBJ2-7	13	NA	TRBV20-1	NA	TGCAGTGCTAGTGGGGCCTCGATCTACGAGCAGTACTTC	CSASGASIYEQYF
TRBJ2-5	14	NA	TRBV7-8	NA	TGTGCCAGCAGCTTGGGGAACAAAGAAGAGACCCAGTACTTC	CASSLGNKEETQYF
TRBJ2-4	13	TRBD1	TRBV5-6	NA	TGTGCCAGCAGCTTGGGGGACAGGAACATTCAGTACTTC	CASSLGDRNIQYF
TRBJ2-1	17	TRBD2	TRBV12-3/TRBV12-4	many	TGTGCCAGCAGTTCCCGGGCTAGCGGGGGTTCCTACAATGAGCAGTTCTTC	CASSSRASGGSYNEQFF
TRBJ2-5	13	NA	TRBV6-2/TRBV6-3	NA	TGTGCCAGCAGTTACGGTCCGGGGGAGACCCAGTACTTC	CASSYGPGETQYF
TRBJ2-7	16	TRBD2	TRBV5-1	many	TGCGCCAGCAGCTTACAGTCTAGCGGGGCCCGCTACGAGCAGTACTTC	CASSLQSSGARYEQYF
TRBJ2-7	14	TRBD2	TRBV29-1	few	TGCAGCGTTGTGGGAGGGGCAGGGATCGACGAGCAGTACTTC	CSVVGGAGIDEQYF
TRBJ2-5	15	TRBD2	TRBV7-2	NA	TGTGCCAGCAGCAGTAGCGGGCGAGGCCAAGAGACCCAGTACTTC	CASSSSGRGQETQYF
TRBJ1-3	14	NA	TRBV2	NA	TGTGCCAGCAGCCGGCGGGACTCTGGAAACACCATATATTTT	CASSRRDSGNTIYF
TRBJ1-2	12	NA	TRBV29-1	NA	TGCAGCGTTGCAACCCCTGAGTCGGCTTACACCTTC	CSVATPESAYTF
TRBJ2-3	12	TRBD1	TRBV29-1	many	TGCAGCGTTGACAGGGGGACAGATACGCAGTATTTT	CSVDRGTDTQYF
TRBJ2-3	13	NA	TRBV29-1	many	TGCAGCTCGGGCGGTGTGGTCACAGATACGCAGTATTTT	CSSGGVVTDTQYF
TRBJ2-1	17	NA	TRBV7-8	many	TGTGCCAGCAGCTTAGCGGGTCTCCGCAGCTCCTACAATGAGCAGTTCTTC	CASSLAGLRSSYNEQFF
TRBJ2-4	14	NA	TRBV20-1	many	TGCAGTGCTAGAGATGGGGATGGGGAAAACATTCAGTACTTC	CSARDGDGENIQYF
TRBJ2-5	11	NA	TRBV20-1	many	TGCAGTGCAAGACGGTCGGAGACCCAGTACTTC	CSARRSETQYF